The 2 T cell receptor beta chains presented below share a single source sample, sequenced in a study of T cells in Graves' hyperthyroidism and ophthalmopathy. RNA transcripts were the template for amplifying TCR beta CDR3 regions. TCR CDR3 underwent first-round RT-PCR with the HTBI primer set. MiXCR, applied by TCRdb to the multiplex PCR reads, yields one record per CDR3 protein. The table shows almost 500,000 distinct CDR3 sequences, with about 22% occurring only once. Sample: blood. These receptors were collected from a woman in her 70s with Graves' ophthalmopathy.

This clonotype has at least ten counts. The CDR3 is CASSWTGSFLNSYEQYF. In DNA, the CDR3 is TGTGCCAGCAGTTGGACAGGATCGTTTTTAAACTCCTACGAGCAGTACTTC. The V call is TRBV2, the J call TRBJ2-7, with 7 bases identical to TRBD1. The V segment lost 5 bases and the J segment 0 bases; nucleotides outside the gene matches: 13. The CDR3 is 17 amino acids. CDR1 is SNHLY and CDR2 is FYNNEI in the germline V gene.

This clonotype was seen ten or more times. V is TRBV2 and J is TRBJ2-1, with 7 bases fitting TRBD2. V trimming: 5 bases; J trimming: 4 bases; junction bases outside the gene matches: 8. The CDR3 spans 15 residues. Looked up from germline, CDR1 is SNHLY and CDR2 is FYNNEI. The CDR3 protein is CASSTAGTTYNEQFF. In DNA form, the CDR3 reads TGTGCCAGCAGTACCGCCGGGACTACATACAATGAGCAGTTCTTC.